This passage covers 26 T cell receptor beta chains from one sample sequenced in a study of identical twins. TCRdb re-called the 5' RACE reads through MiXCR, storing one row per CDR3 protein. The profile shows roughly 700,000 distinct CDR3 sequences, 8.5% to 9% of them singletons. These data also featured in a second study, about yellow fever vaccine responses in identical twins.

The sequenced material came from PBMCs. The receptors originated from a woman in her late teens or twenties in good health.

The gene calls are TRBV28 and TRBJ1-6; no clear D. Germline values: CDR1 MDHEN, CDR2 SYDVKM. This CDR3 comprises 15 residues. V was pared by 4 bases and J by 8 bases, with 15 bases between. CDR3 in amino acids: CASSSVIRVDSPLHF. The CDR3 DNA reads as TGTGCCAGCAGTTCCGTTATCCGGGTGGATTCACCCCTCCACTTT.

This clonotype has a handful of counts. V and J are TRBV27 and TRBJ2-3; 7 bases match TRBD1. V dropped 1 base and J dropped 6; count of bases not matched to a gene: 10. Germline V lookup: CDR1 MNHEY, CDR2 SMNVEV (reference sequence). This CDR3 has 16 amino acids. The CDR3 DNA sequence: TGTGCCAGCAGTTTATACCGGACAGGTCGAGGGGATACGCAGTATTTT. Translation: CASSLYRTGRGDTQYF.

This clonotype was observed many times. The rearrangement uses TRBV3-1 and TRBJ2-1; TRBD2 aligns across 8 bases. The germline V gene encodes CDR1 LGHDT and CDR2 YNNKEL (reference sequence). CDR3 length equals 18 residues. J gave up 1 base and V 2 bases, and 10 bases lay outside the gene matches. CDR3 nucleotide sequence: TGTGCCAGCAGCCAACCAGGGCTAGCGGGTGTATCCTACAATGAGCAGTTCTTC. This encodes CASSQPGLAGVSYNEQFF.

The table lists this clonotype with a few counts. The chain employs TRBV19 and TRBJ2-1, with 8 bases identical to TRBD1. V was pared by 1 base and J by 8 bases, with 10 bases of the junction left unmatched. Germline V gene data show CDR1 as LNHDA and CDR2 as SQIVND (reference sequence). The length of the CDR3 is 16 residues. CDR3 protein: CASSIVGGATGDEQFF. Here the CDR3 DNA reads TGTGCCAGTAGTATAGTGGGCGGGGCGACAGGGGATGAGCAGTTCTTC.

The V call is TRBV27, the J call TRBJ2-1, with 8 bases fitting TRBD2. Germline CDR1 MNHEY, CDR2 SMNVEV (reference sequence). CDR3 length: 17 residues. Unmatched junction bases numbered 10, after V lost 6 bases and J lost 0 bases. The CDR3 DNA reads TGTGCCAGCAGGGATGGGTCTAGCGGGTTCTCCTACAATGAGCAGTTCTTC. Protein product: CASRDGSSGFSYNEQFF.

A remark on this clonotype: An end of the junction differs from the germline gene, which may be a read error. This chain uses TRBV7-7 with TRBJ2-5; D unresolved. This CDR3 has 13 amino acids. Germline assignment: CDR1 SSHAT and CDR2 FNYEAQ (reference sequence). The CDR3 bases are TGTGCTAGCAGCCCTCACGGACAAGAGACCCAGTACTTC. It encodes CASSPHGQETQYF.

The chain combines TRBV7-9 with TRBJ2-7, with 8 bases aligning to TRBD1. Germline values: CDR1 SEHNR, CDR2 FQNEAQ (reference sequence). V dropped 3 bases and J dropped 2; count of bases not matched to a gene: 9. CDR3 length: 16 residues. CDR3 sequence: CASSFTGGNSPYEQYF. CDR3 sequence (DNA): TGTGCCAGCAGCTTTACAGGGGGGAACTCGCCCTACGAGCAGTACTTC.

This clonotype was recorded many times. The chain recombines TRBV6-2 or TRBV6-3 with TRBJ2-1; D gene uncertain. In germline, CDR1 is MNHEY, CDR2 SVGEGT. There are 13 residues in the CDR3. The CDR3 DNA reads TGTGCAACACAGCTATCTTCCTACAATGAGCAGTTCTTC. It codes for CATQLSSYNEQFF.

This clonotype was observed a handful of times. The CDR3 loop is CASRISGTSGSLFYEQYF. The CDR3 DNA reads TGTGCCAGTAGGATCAGCGGGACTAGCGGGAGCCTGTTCTACGAGCAGTACTTC. J is TRBJ2-7 and V is TRBV19; 14 bases align to TRBD2. The CDR3 length is 18 residues. In germline, CDR1 is LNHDA, CDR2 SQIVND (reference sequence). The V segment lost 6 bases and the J segment 3 bases; nucleotides outside the gene matches: 13.

This clonotype was observed a few times. This sequence joins TRBV15 and TRBJ2-1; unclear D gene. Germline lookup yields CDR1 LNHNV and CDR2 YYDKDF (reference sequence). The CDR3 length is 15 residues. The V and J ends lost 0 bases and 0 bases respectively, with 6 bases between them. Here the CDR3 DNA reads TGTGCCACCAGCAGAGATCCAAGCTCCTACAATGAGCAGTTCTTC. It translates to CATSRDPSSYNEQFF.

The sample holds a few counts of this clonotype. This chain uses TRBV7-2 with TRBJ2-7; the match to TRBD2 covers 8 bases. This CDR3 region has 17 residues. The germline CDR1 and CDR2 sequences are SGHTA and FQGNSA. V lost 1 base to trimming and J lost 1 base; unmatched junction nucleotides: 9. The CDR3 spells CASSLGRGARTSYEQYF. The CDR3 DNA follows: TGTGCCAGCAGCTTAGGGCGGGGGGCGCGGACGTCCTACGAGCAGTACTTC.

The rearrangement joins TRBV9 to TRBJ2-3, with D possibly matching TRBD2 (7 bases). The CDR3 loop spans 15 amino acids. Trimming cost V 0 bases and J 2 bases, with 10 bases left between them. The germline V gene has CDR1 SGDLS and CDR2 YYNGEE. The CDR3 here is CASSVAGGLTDTQYF. The DNA of the CDR3 is TGTGCCAGCAGCGTAGCGGGGGGCCTCACAGATACGCAGTATTTT.

This clonotype has a handful of counts. This sequence joins TRBV20-1 and TRBJ2-7, with 7 bases identical to TRBD1. The CDR3 is made up of 16 amino acids. V dropped 5 bases and J dropped 0; count of bases not matched to a gene: 13. The germline CDR1 and CDR2 sequences are DFQATT and SNEGSKA (reference sequence). DNA for the CDR3: TGCAGTGCTCCCAAGGCCACAGGGGCCACCTCCTACGAGCAGTACTTC. This sequence encodes CSAPKATGATSYEQYF.

This clonotype was seen many times. The rearrangement joins TRBV10-2 to TRBJ2-1; 7 nucleotides match TRBD2. The V segment lost 8 bases and the J segment 5 bases; nucleotides outside the gene matches: 9. The CDR3 extends over 14 amino acids. CDR1 is WSHSY and CDR2 is SAAADI in the germline V gene. CDR3 DNA: TGCGCCAGCTCTTCGAGCGGGATTGACAATGAGCAGTTCTTC. Translation gives CASSSSGIDNEQFF.

At least ten counts were recorded for this clonotype. The rearrangement joins TRBV29-1 to TRBJ1-1, with D unclear. Germline lookup yields CDR1 SQVTM and CDR2 ANQGSEA. The CDR3 has 8 amino acids. The CDR3 DNA reads TGCAGACGTTTTGGAGCTTTCTTT. It encodes CRRFGAFF.

This clonotype was recorded many times. The genes are TRBV7-3 and TRBJ2-1, with a possible D match to TRBD2 (6 bases). V shed 5 bases and J shed 0 bases, with 11 bases lying between them. The V gene's germline CDR1 is SGHTA and CDR2 FQGTGA. This CDR3 region has 15 residues. The CDR3 region has the DNA TGTGCCAGCAGCGAGTACGGGAGCTCCTACAATGAGCAGTTCTTC. Protein: CASSEYGSSYNEQFF.

This clonotype was observed a few times. This chain joins TRBV20-1 and TRBJ2-2; 9 nucleotides agree with TRBD1. Per germline, CDR1 DFQATT and CDR2 SNEGSKA (reference sequence). The CDR3 loop spans 13 amino acids. V was clipped by 5 bases and J by 7 bases; unmatched bases: 5. As DNA, the CDR3 is TGCAGTGCTTGGGACAGGGAAGTCGGGGAGCTGTTTTTT. It codes for CSAWDREVGELFF.

This clonotype showed up many times. The chain recombines TRBV20-1 with TRBJ2-5; D unresolved. This CDR3 has 12 amino acids. Germline V gene sequence: CDR1 DFQATT, CDR2 SNEGSKA (reference sequence). The germline V and J ends were trimmed by 6 bases and 5 bases, with 13 bases remaining between them. The CDR3 reads CSAPVYAETQYF. Here the CDR3 DNA reads TGCAGTGCCCCGGTGTACGCGGAGACCCAGTACTTC.

This clonotype turned up a few times. The rearrangement uses TRBV5-6 and TRBJ2-7; 13 bases map to TRBD2. J gave up 2 bases and V 4 bases, and 6 bases lay outside the gene matches. Germline V gene data show CDR1 as SGHDT and CDR2 as YYEEEE. The CDR3 is 16 amino acids. CDR3 loop: CASSLGLAGPTYEQYF. In nucleotides, the CDR3 is TGTGCCAGCAGCCTGGGACTAGCGGGACCCACCTACGAGCAGTACTTC.

Here the CDR3 DNA reads TGCGCCAGCAGCTTGGGACGGGCCGCACAAGAGACCCAGTACTTC. Protein: CASSLGRAAQETQYF. This chain joins TRBV5-1 and TRBJ2-5; D is unclear. CDR1 is SGHRS and CDR2 is YFSETQ in the germline V gene. V lost 0 bases to trimming and J lost 2 bases, with 11 bases between them. The CDR3 loop spans 15 amino acids.

This clonotype showed up many times. V usage is TRBV29-1 and J usage is TRBJ2-1; TRBD1 agrees at 8 bases. Germline CDR1 and CDR2: SQVTM and ANQGSEA. Trimming cost V 4 bases and J 7 bases; bases outside gene matches: 3. CDR3 length equals 12 residues. The CDR3 spells CSVVRTGNEQFF. The CDR3 DNA is TGCAGCGTTGTACGGACAGGGAATGAGCAGTTCTTC.

This CDR3 reads CASSSTTPIQYF. CDR3 DNA sequence: TGTGCCAGCAGCTCAACGACACCAATTCAGTACTTC. J is TRBJ2-4 and V is TRBV7-9, with unresolved D. The V gene's germline CDR1 is SEHNR and CDR2 FQNEAQ (reference sequence). The CDR3 extends over 12 amino acids. Trimming cost V 4 bases and J 10 bases, with 11 bases left between them. Variable domain in full (rest from reference TRBV7-9 and TRBJ2-4): DTGVSQNPRHKITKRGQNVTFRCDPISEHNRLYWYRQTLGQGPEFLTYFQNEAQLEKSRLLSDRFSAERPKGSFSTLEIQRTEQGDSAMYLCASSSTTPIQYFGAGTRLSVL.

V usage is TRBV15 and J usage is TRBJ1-4; TRBD1 matches at 9 bases. The CDR3 is 15 amino acids. The V gene's germline CDR1 is LNHNV and CDR2 YYDKDF (reference sequence). V shed 4 bases, J shed 5 bases, and the junction held 5 bases outside the gene matches. CDR3 region: CATSTSGTGNEKLFF. CDR3 in DNA: TGTGCCACCAGCACCTCCGGGACAGGGAATGAAAAACTGTTTTTT.

This clonotype was seen a few times. The rearrangement uses TRBV20-1 and TRBJ2-7, with 8 bases lining up with TRBD2. CDR3 size: 13 residues. Trimming took 4 bases from V and 5 from J; bases not matched to a gene: 7. Germline lookup yields CDR1 DFQATT and CDR2 SNEGSKA (reference sequence). The DNA for the CDR3 is TGCAGTGCTACTGAGCGGGGGAGGAACGAGCAGTACTTC. Translation gives CSATERGRNEQYF.

This clonotype was seen repeatedly, ten times or more. The rearrangement uses TRBV7-2 and TRBJ2-1; 7 bases match TRBD1. This CDR3 is built from 14 residues. Germline-derived CDR1 and CDR2 are SGHTA and FQGNSA. V shed 5 bases, J shed 6 bases, and the junction held 7 bases outside the gene matches. The CDR3 is CASSLVGQINEQFF. The CDR3, as DNA: TGTGCCAGCAGCCTCGTGGGACAGATCAATGAGCAGTTCTTC.

This clonotype was found many times. The chain employs TRBV5-1 and TRBJ2-6; D may be TRBD1 or TRBD2 (5 bases each). V dropped 0 bases and J dropped 0 bases, with 22 bases sitting between them. This CDR3 comprises 21 residues. Per germline, CDR1 SGHRS and CDR2 YFSETQ. CDR3 sequence reads: CASSLGFGTPDVFSGANVLTF. The DNA of the CDR3 is TGCGCCAGCAGCTTGGGGTTCGGGACGCCCGATGTTTTCTCTGGGGCCAACGTCCTGACTTTC.